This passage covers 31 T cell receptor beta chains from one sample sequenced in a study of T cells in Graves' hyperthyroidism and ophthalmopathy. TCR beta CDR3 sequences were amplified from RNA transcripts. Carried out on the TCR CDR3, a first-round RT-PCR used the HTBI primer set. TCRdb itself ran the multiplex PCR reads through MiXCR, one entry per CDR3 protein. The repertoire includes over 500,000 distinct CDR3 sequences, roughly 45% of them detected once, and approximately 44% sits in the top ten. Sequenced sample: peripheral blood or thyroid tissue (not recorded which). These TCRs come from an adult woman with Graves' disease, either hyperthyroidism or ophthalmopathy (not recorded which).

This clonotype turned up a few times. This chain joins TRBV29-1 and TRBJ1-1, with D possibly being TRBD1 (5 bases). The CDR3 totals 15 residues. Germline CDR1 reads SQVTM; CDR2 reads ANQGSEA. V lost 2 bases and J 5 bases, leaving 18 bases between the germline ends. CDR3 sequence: CSVEFVGTARTEAFF. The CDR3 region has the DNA TGCAGCGTTGAATTCGTTGGGACGGCGAGAACTGAAGCTTTCTTT.

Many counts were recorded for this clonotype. The CDR3 DNA sequence: TGTGCCAGCAGCGTAGGGTACGCGGGCACTGAAGCTTTCTTT. This translates into CASSVGYAGTEAFF. The V gene is TRBV9, the J gene TRBJ1-1; the D is unclear. This CDR3 is built from 14 residues. Germline lookup yields CDR1 SGDLS and CDR2 YYNGEE. The germline V and J ends were trimmed by 0 bases and 4 bases, with 10 bases remaining between them.

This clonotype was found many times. The CDR3 loop reads CASSLAGTSPYEQYF. In DNA form, the CDR3 reads TGTGCCAGCAGCTTAGCCGGGACTAGCCCCTACGAGCAGTACTTC. V is TRBV7-2 and J is TRBJ2-7, with TRBD2 matching over 9 bases. The J segment lost 2 bases and the V segment lost 0 bases, leaving 2 bases of the junction unmatched. The CDR3 spans 15 residues. Germline-derived CDR1 and CDR2 are SGHTA and FQGNSA.

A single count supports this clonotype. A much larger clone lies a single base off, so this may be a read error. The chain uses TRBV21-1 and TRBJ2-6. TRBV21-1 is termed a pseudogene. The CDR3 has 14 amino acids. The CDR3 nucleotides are TGTGCCAGCAGCAGGACGACTGGGGCCAACGTCCTGGCTTTC. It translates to CASSRTTGANVLAF.

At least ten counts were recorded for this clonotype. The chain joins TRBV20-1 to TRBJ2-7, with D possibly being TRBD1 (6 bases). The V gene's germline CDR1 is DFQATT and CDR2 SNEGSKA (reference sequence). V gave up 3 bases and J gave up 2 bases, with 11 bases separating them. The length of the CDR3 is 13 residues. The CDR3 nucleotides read TGCAGTGCTAGGAGGACAGCCACCTACGAGCAGTACTTC. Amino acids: CSARRTATYEQYF.

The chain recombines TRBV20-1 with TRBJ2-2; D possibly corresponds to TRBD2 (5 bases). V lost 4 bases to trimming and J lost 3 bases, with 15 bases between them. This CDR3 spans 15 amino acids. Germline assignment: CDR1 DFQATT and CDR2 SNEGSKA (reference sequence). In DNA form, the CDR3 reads TGCAGTGCTAAATCTCTTCAGAGGGACACCGGGGAGCTGTTTTTT. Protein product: CSAKSLQRDTGELFF.

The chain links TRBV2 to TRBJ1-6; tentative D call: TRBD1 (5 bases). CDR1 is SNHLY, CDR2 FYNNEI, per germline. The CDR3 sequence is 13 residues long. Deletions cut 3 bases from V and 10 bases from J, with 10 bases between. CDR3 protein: CASSELAGSPLHF. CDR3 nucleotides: TGTGCCAGCAGTGAGTTGGCAGGGTCACCCCTCCACTTT.

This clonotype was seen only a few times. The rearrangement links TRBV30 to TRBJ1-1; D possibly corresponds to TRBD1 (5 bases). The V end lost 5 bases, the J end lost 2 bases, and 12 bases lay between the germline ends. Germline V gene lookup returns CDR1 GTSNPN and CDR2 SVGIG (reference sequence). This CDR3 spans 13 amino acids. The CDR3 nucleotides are TGTGCCTGGGGGACGGAATATAACACTGAAGCTTTCTTT. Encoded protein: CAWGTEYNTEAFF.

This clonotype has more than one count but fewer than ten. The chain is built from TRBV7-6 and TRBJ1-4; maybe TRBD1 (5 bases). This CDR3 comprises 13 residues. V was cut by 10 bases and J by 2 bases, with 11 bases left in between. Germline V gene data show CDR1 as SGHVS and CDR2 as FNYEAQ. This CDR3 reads CATSGPTNEKLFF. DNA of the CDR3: TGTGCCACCTCAGGGCCTACTAATGAAAAACTGTTTTTT. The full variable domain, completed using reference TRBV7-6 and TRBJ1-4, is GAGVSQSPRYKVTKRGQDVALRCDPISGHVSLYWYRQALGQGPEFLTYFNYEAQQDKSGLPNDRFSAERPEGSISTLTIQRTEQRDSAMYRCATSGPTNEKLFFGSGTQLSVL.

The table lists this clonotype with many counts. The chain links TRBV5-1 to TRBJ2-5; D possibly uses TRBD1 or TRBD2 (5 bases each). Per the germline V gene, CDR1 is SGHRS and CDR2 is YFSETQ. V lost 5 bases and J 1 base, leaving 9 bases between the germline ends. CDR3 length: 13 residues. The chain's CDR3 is CASRGGTQETQYF. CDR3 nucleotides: TGCGCCAGCAGGGGTGGGACCCAAGAGACCCAGTACTTC.

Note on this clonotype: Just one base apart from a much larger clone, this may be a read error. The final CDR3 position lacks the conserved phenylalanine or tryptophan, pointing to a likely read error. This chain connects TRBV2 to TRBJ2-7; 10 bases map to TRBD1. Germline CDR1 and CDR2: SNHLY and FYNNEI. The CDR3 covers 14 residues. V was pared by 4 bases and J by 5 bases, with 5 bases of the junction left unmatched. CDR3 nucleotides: TGTGCCAGCAGTGTCCGGGACAGGGGCAACGAGCAGTACCTC. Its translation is CASSVRDRGNEQYL.

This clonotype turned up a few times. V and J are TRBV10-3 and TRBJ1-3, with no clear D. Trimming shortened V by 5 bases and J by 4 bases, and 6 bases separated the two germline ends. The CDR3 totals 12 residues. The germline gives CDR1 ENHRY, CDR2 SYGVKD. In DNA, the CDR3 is TGTGCCATCAGTACCACAGGAAACACCATATATTTT. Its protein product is CAISTTGNTIYF.

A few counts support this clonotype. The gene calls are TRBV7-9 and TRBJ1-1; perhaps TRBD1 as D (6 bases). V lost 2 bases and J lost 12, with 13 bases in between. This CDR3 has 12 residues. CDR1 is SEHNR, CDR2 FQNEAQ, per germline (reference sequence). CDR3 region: CASSLPDSLTFF. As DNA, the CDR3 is TGTGCCAGCAGCTTACCGGACAGCTTGACTTTCTTT.

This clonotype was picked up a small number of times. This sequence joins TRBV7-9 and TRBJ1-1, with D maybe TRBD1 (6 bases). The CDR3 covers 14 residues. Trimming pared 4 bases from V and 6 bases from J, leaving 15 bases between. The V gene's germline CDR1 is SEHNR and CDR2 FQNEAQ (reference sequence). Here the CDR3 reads CASSSTDRLAEAFF. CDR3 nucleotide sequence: TGTGCCAGCAGCTCAACAGACAGGTTGGCTGAAGCTTTCTTT.

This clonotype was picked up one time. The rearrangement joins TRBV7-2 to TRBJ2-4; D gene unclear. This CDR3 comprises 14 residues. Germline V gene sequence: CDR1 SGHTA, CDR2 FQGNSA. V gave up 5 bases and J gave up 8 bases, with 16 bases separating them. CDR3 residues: CASSLGIYVDIQYF. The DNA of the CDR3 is TGTGCCAGCAGCCTGGGGATTTATGTGGACATTCAGTACTTC.

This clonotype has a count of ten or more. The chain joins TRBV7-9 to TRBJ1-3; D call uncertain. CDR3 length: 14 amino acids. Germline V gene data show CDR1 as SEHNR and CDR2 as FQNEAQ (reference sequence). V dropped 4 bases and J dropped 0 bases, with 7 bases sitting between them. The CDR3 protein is CASSSTSSGNTIYF. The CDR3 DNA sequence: TGTGCCAGCAGCTCGACAAGCTCTGGAAACACCATATATTTT.

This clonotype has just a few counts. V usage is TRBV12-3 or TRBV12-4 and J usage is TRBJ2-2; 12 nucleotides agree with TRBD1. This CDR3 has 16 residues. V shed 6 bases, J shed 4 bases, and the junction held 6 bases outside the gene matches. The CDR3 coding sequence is TGTGCCAGCAGGGCCGGGACAGGGGGCATCACCGGGGAGCTGTTTTTT. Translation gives CASRAGTGGITGELFF.

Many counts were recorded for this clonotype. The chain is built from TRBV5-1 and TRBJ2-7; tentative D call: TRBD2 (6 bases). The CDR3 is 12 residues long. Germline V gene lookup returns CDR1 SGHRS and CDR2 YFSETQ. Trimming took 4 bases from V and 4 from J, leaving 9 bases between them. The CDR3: CASSKTSYEQYF. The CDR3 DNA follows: TGCGCCAGCAGCAAGACTAGTTACGAGCAGTACTTC. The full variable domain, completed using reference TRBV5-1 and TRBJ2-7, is KAGVTQTPRYLIKTRGQQVTLSCSPISGHRSVSWYQQTPGQGLQFLFEYFSETQRNKGNFPGRFSGRQFSNSRSEMNVSTLELGDSALYLCASSKTSYEQYFGPGTRLTVT.

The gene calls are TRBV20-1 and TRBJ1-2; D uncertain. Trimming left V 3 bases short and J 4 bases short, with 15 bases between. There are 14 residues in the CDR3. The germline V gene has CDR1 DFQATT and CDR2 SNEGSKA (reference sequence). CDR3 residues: CSASRQYQFYGYTF. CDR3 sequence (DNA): TGCAGTGCTAGTCGGCAGTATCAGTTCTATGGCTACACCTTC.

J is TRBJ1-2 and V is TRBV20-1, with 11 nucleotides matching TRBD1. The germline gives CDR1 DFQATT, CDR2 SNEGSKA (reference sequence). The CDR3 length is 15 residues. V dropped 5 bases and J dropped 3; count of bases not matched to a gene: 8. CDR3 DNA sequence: TGCAGTGCTTATACCCGGGACAGGGGGGACTATGGCTACACCTTC. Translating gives CSAYTRDRGDYGYTF.

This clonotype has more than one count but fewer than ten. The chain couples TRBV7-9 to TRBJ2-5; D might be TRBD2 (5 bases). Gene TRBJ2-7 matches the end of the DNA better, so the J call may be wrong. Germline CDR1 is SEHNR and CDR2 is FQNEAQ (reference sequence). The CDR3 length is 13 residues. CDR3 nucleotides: TGTGCCTGGAGTGTGGAGGCCATCTACGAGCAGTACTTC. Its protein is CAWSVEAIYEQYF.

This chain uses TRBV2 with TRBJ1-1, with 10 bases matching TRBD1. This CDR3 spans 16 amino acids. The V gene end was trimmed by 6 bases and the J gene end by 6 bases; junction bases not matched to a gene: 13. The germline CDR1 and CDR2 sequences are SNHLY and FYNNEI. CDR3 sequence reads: CASSPSGTGVGSEAFF. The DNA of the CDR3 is TGTGCCAGCAGCCCTTCCGGGACAGGGGTTGGCTCTGAAGCTTTCTTT.

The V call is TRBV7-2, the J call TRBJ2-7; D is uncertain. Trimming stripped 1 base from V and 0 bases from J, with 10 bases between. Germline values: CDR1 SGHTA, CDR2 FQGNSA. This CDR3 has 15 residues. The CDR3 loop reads CASSLVILGSYEQYF. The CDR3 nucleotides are TGTGCCAGCAGCTTAGTAATTTTGGGCTCCTACGAGCAGTACTTC.

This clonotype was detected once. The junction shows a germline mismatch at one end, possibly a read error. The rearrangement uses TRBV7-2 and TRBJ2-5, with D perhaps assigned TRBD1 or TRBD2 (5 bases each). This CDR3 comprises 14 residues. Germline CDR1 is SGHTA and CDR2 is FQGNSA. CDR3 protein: CASSQEGLGETQYF. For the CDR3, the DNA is TGCGCCAGCAGCCAAGAGGGGTTGGGGGAGACCCAGTACTTC.

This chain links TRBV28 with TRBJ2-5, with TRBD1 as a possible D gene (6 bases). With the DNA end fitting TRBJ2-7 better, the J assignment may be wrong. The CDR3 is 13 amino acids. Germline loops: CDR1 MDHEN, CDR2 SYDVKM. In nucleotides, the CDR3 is TGTGCCAGCAGTACGGACAGACCCTACGAGCAGTACTTC. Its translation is CASSTDRPYEQYF.

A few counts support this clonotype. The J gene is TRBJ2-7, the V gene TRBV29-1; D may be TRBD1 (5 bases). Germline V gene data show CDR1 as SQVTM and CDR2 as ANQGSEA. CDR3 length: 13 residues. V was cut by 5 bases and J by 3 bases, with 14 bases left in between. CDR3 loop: CSVFLAGLYEQYF. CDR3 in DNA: TGCAGCGTTTTTTTGGCAGGGCTCTACGAGCAGTACTTC.

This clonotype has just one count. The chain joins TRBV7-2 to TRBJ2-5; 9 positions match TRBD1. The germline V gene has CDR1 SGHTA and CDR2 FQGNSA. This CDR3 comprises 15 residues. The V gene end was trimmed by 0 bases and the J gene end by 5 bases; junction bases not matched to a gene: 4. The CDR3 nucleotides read TGTGCCAGCAGCTTAGCGGGACAGGGATGGGAGACCCAGTACTTC. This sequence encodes CASSLAGQGWETQYF.

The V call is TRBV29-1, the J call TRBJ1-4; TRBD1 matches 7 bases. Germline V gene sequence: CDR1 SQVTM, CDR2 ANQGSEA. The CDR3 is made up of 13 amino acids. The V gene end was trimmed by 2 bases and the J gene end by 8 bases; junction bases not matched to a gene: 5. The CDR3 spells CSVETGAEEKLFF. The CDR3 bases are TGCAGCGTTGAAACAGGGGCCGAAGAAAAACTGTTTTTT.

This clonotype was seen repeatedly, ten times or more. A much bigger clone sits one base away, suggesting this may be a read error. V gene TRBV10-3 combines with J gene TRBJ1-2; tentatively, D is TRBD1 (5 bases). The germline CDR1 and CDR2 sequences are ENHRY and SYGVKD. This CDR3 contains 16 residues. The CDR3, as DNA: TGTGCCATCAGTGGTCAGGGTATTTCGGCAAACTATGGCTGCACCTTC. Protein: CAISGQGISANYGCTF.

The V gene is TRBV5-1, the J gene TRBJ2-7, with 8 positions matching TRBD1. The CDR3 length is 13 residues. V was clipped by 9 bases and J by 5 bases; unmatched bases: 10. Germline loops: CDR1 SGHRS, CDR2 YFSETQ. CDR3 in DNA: TGCGCCACCGAGGCTTGGACAGGGAACGAGCAGTACTTC. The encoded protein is CATEAWTGNEQYF. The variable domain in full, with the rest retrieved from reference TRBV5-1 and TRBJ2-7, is KAGVTQTPRYLIKTRGQQVTLSCSPISGHRSVSWYQQTPGQGLQFLFEYFSETQRNKGNFPGRFSGRQFSNSRSEMNVSTLELGDSALYLCATEAWTGNEQYFGPGTRLTVT.

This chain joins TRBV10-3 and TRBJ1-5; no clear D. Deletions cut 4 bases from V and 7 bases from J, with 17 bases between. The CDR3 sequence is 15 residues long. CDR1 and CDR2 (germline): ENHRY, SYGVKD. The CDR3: CAISGYEGGEQPQHF. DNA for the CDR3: TGTGCCATCAGTGGCTACGAGGGAGGCGAGCAGCCCCAGCATTTT.